The 32 T cell receptor beta chains below come from one sample, sequenced in a study of cytotoxic CD8 clonotypes in ibrutinib-treated CLL. The assay was immunoSEQ multiplex PCR, and TCRdb's table has in-frame clones only and misses some. This sample has approximately 210,000 clones, with about 72% found just once. The sequencing used PBMCs, collected after 24 months of ibrutinib treatment. These receptors were obtained from a human donor with chronic lymphocytic leukemia.

The chain carries TRBV10-2 and TRBJ2-7; D unresolved. The CDR3 runs to 13 residues. Germline values: CDR1 WSHSY, CDR2 SAAADI. Deletions cut 7 bases from V and 6 bases from J, with 16 bases between. CDR3 in DNA: TGCGCCAGCAAACCCCCGAAGGTCGGCGAGCAGTACTTC. It specifies CASKPPKVGEQYF.

V is TRBV6-5 and J is TRBJ1-5; no definite D call. Germline values: CDR1 MNHEY, CDR2 SVGAGI. Trimming removed 0 bases from V and 0 bases from J, with 6 bases in between. The CDR3 spans 15 residues. The CDR3 is CASSYSSISNQPQHF. The CDR3 bases are TGTGCCAGCAGTTACTCGTCCATTAGCAATCAGCCCCAGCATTTT.

This sequence joins TRBV11-3 and TRBJ2-3; 7 nucleotides agree with TRBD2. Losses at the gene ends were 8 bases for V and 5 bases for J; bases not matched to a gene: 19. CDR3 length: 17 amino acids. Germline values: CDR1 SGHNT, CDR2 YENEEA. CDR3 region: CASCSGIAGKDEDTQYF. Here the CDR3 DNA reads TGTGCCAGCTGCTCTGGAATAGCGGGTAAAGACGAAGATACGCAGTATTTT. The full variable domain, with the rest looked up from reference TRBV11-3 and TRBJ2-3, is EAGVVQSPRYKIIEKKQPVAFWCNPISGHNTLYWYLQNLGQGPELLIRYENEEAVDDSQLPKDRFSAERLKGVDSTLKIQPAELGDSAVYLCASCSGIAGKDEDTQYFGPGTRLTVL.

This clone came up many times. The rearrangement joins TRBV4-2 to TRBJ2-5, with D possibly matching TRBD1 (5 bases). V was trimmed by 1 base and J by 3 bases, leaving 9 bases between them. There are 14 residues in the CDR3. Per the germline V gene, CDR1 is LGHNA and CDR2 is YNFKEQ. CDR3 amino acids: CASSQGTKKETQYF. For the CDR3, the DNA is TGTGCCAGCAGCCAAGGGACAAAAAAAGAGACCCAGTACTTC.

This chain uses TRBV5-1 with TRBJ2-7, with unresolved D. Germline V lookup: CDR1 SGHRS, CDR2 YFSETQ. The CDR3 is 13 amino acids. The V end was cut by 1 base, the J end by 3 bases, with 8 bases between. In DNA, the CDR3 is TGCGCCAGCAGCTTGCCCACCAACTACGAGCAGTACTTC. Amino acid sequence: CASSLPTNYEQYF.

J is TRBJ2-7 and V is TRBV15; TRBD2 matches 10 bases. J gave up 3 bases and V 7 bases, and 9 bases lay outside the gene matches. Germline loops: CDR1 LNHNV, CDR2 YYDKDF (reference sequence). The CDR3 totals 15 residues. The CDR3 DNA follows: TGTGCCACCAAGCCGTCACTAGCGGGACACTACGAGCAGTACTTC. This translates into CATKPSLAGHYEQYF.

The chain combines TRBV28 with TRBJ2-7; D possibly corresponds to TRBD1 (6 bases). Trimming took off 5 bases at V and 5 bases at J, with 16 bases between the two ends. Germline CDR1 reads MDHEN; CDR2 reads SYDVKM. This CDR3 is built from 14 residues. CDR3 loop: CASSPFWGQDEQYF. The DNA for the CDR3 is TGTGCCAGCAGTCCTTTCTGGGGGCAGGACGAGCAGTACTTC.

A word on this clone: One end of the junction does not line up with germline, which may come from a read error. The chain employs TRBV11-2 and TRBJ2-7; tentative D call: TRBD2 (6 bases). This CDR3 has 13 residues. Germline loops: CDR1 SGHAT, CDR2 FQNNGV. This chain's CDR3 is CASSLSRGRRASF. For the CDR3, the DNA is TGTGCCAGCAGCCTCTCCCGGGGGAGGAGGGCCTCATTC.

This clone turned up a few times. V is TRBV10-3 and J is TRBJ2-1; D perhaps matches TRBD1 (5 bases). The CDR3 totals 15 residues. The germline V gene has CDR1 ENHRY and CDR2 SYGVKD. The V and J ends lost 0 bases and 6 bases respectively, with 12 bases between them. In DNA, the CDR3 is TGTGCCATCAGTGAGTCGTGGGGCGCCTCCAATGAGCAGTTCTTC. Residues: CAISESWGASNEQFF.

The chain uses TRBV2 and TRBJ1-1; D gene unclear. This CDR3 contains 13 residues. Trimming left V 3 bases short and J 5 bases short, with 10 bases between. CDR1 and CDR2 (germline): SNHLY, FYNNEI. DNA for the CDR3: TGTGCCAGCAGTGAGAGCGGTTGGACTGAAGCTTTCTTT. Protein sequence: CASSESGWTEAFF.

The V gene is TRBV28, the J gene TRBJ1-1, with a possible D match to TRBD1 (6 bases). V was clipped by 6 bases and J by 2 bases, with 16 bases between them. Germline V gene data show CDR1 as MDHEN and CDR2 as SYDVKM. The CDR3 contains 15 residues. CDR3 coding DNA: TGTGCCAGCAGGGGACCACAGGGTGTAAACACTGAAGCTTTCTTT. This translates into CASRGPQGVNTEAFF.

CDR3 amino acids: CASSLVGTYEQYF. The CDR3 DNA sequence: TGTGCCAGCAGCTTGGTGGGGACCTACGAGCAGTACTTC. This chain links TRBV5-4 with TRBJ2-7; D not certain. Trimming took 0 bases from V and 2 from J, leaving 6 bases between them. This CDR3 spans 13 amino acids. Germline CDR1 SGHNT, CDR2 YYREEE (reference sequence).

This sequence joins TRBV29-1 and TRBJ2-3; D unclear. Germline V gene lookup returns CDR1 SQVTM and CDR2 ANQGSEA. There are 10 residues in the CDR3. V lost 4 bases, J lost 2 bases, and 1 base lay in between. CDR3: CSVATDTQYF. In DNA form, the CDR3 reads TGCAGCGTTGCCACAGATACGCAGTATTTT.

The V and J genes are TRBV5-1 and TRBJ2-7, with D possibly TRBD2 on 6 matching bases. The CDR3 runs to 14 residues. CDR1 SGHRS and CDR2 YFSETQ come from the germline V gene. Trimming removed 4 bases at V and 5 bases at J, with 16 bases between. In DNA, the CDR3 is TGCGCCAGCAGCCGGGGACGCGGGACCCACGAGCAGTACTTC. Translating it yields CASSRGRGTHEQYF.

The chain links TRBV5-1 to TRBJ2-7, with TRBD1 matching 8 bases. The CDR3 loop spans 15 amino acids. Germline CDR1 reads SGHRS; CDR2 reads YFSETQ. V shed 4 bases, J shed 5 bases, and the junction held 11 bases outside the gene matches. In nucleotides, the CDR3 is TGCGCCAGCAGCCGGAGAACAGGGGGTGATCACGAGCAGTACTTC. Translated: CASSRRTGGDHEQYF.

This clone has just a few counts. The chain's CDR3 is CASSATGQGGGKLFF. DNA for the CDR3: TGTGCCAGCAGCGCCACCGGACAGGGAGGAGGAAAACTGTTTTTT. The gene calls are TRBV9 and TRBJ1-4; TRBD1 agrees at 8 bases. Trimming removed 3 bases from V and 10 bases from J; junction bases left unmatched: 11. The V gene's germline CDR1 is SGDLS and CDR2 YYNGEE. CDR3 length equals 15 residues.

The rearrangement joins TRBV11-3 to TRBJ2-5, with D unresolved. Trimming took 6 bases from V and 2 from J, leaving 10 bases between them. Germline lookup yields CDR1 SGHNT and CDR2 YENEEA. The CDR3 spans 13 residues. The CDR3 sequence: CASSTALQETQYF. CDR3 DNA: TGTGCCAGCAGTACGGCACTGCAAGAGACCCAGTACTTC.

This clone has more than one count but fewer than ten. The chain uses TRBV11-2 and TRBJ2-7; the D is unclear. The CDR3 runs 15 residues. The germline gives CDR1 SGHAT, CDR2 FQNNGV. The V and J ends lost 1 base and 3 bases respectively, with 13 bases between them. The CDR3 nucleotides are TGTGCCAGCAGCTTAGCCCCCGGACGGGTCTACGAGCAGTACTTC. Protein product: CASSLAPGRVYEQYF.

The chain couples TRBV27 to TRBJ2-7; D possibly corresponds to TRBD1 (5 bases). Germline loops: CDR1 MNHEY, CDR2 SMNVEV (reference sequence). V shed 5 bases and J shed 0 bases, with 11 bases lying between them. The CDR3 spans 14 residues. CDR3: CASSAIDSSYEQYF. The CDR3 DNA is TGTGCCAGCAGTGCCATAGACAGCTCCTACGAGCAGTACTTC.

The chain uses TRBV18 and TRBJ2-2; 8 nucleotides agree with TRBD1. V lost 0 bases to trimming and J lost 3 bases; unmatched junction nucleotides: 3. The CDR3 has 16 residues. The germline CDR1 and CDR2 sequences are KGHSH and LQKENI. The CDR3 sequence: CASSPPAQGDTGELFF. CDR3 DNA: TGTGCCAGCTCACCACCGGCACAGGGGGACACCGGGGAGCTGTTTTTT.

The chain carries TRBV9 and TRBJ1-5; 8 bases are a match to TRBD1. In germline, CDR1 is SGDLS, CDR2 YYNGEE. The CDR3 covers 15 residues. The J segment lost 4 bases and the V segment lost 2 bases, leaving 5 bases of the junction unmatched. The CDR3 here is CASSVWTGFNQPQHF. CDR3 in DNA: TGTGCCAGCAGCGTCTGGACAGGGTTTAATCAGCCCCAGCATTTT.

This chain uses TRBV5-1 with TRBJ1-5; D gene unclear. Trimming removed 6 bases from V and 9 bases from J, with 10 bases in between. CDR1 is SGHRS, CDR2 YFSETQ, per germline. The CDR3 consists of 11 residues. The CDR3 protein is CASTRPGPQHF. The CDR3 region has the DNA TGCGCCAGCACTCGACCGGGGCCCCAGCATTTT.

The rearrangement joins TRBV12-5 to TRBJ2-5; no definite D call. The CDR3 sequence is 10 residues long. Germline CDR1 is LGHNT and CDR2 is FRNRAP. V gave up 7 bases and J gave up 1 base, with 1 base separating them. In DNA form, the CDR3 reads TGTGCTAGTGCCCAAGAGACCCAGTACTTC. Amino acid sequence: CASAQETQYF.

This clone is a singleton in its sample. This chain links TRBV4-2 with TRBJ2-7; 12 bases agree with TRBD2. V gave up 1 base and J gave up 4 bases; unmatched junction bases: 5. This CDR3 has 16 residues. CDR1 LGHNA and CDR2 YNFKEQ come from the germline V gene. As DNA, the CDR3 is TGTGCCAGCAGCCAAGTAGCTCTAGCGGGAGGGTACGAGCAGTACTTC. Translated: CASSQVALAGGYEQYF.

The genes are TRBV19 and TRBJ1-2; possibly TRBD1 for D (6 bases). Germline V gene lookup returns CDR1 LNHDA and CDR2 SQIVND (reference sequence). V dropped 3 bases and J dropped 5 bases, with 10 bases sitting between them. The CDR3 loop spans 13 amino acids. Here the CDR3 DNA reads TGTGCCAGTAGTATGGACAGCCTTTATGGCTACACCTTC. As protein: CASSMDSLYGYTF.

This sequence joins TRBV2 and TRBJ2-1; D is unclear. The CDR3 extends over 12 amino acids. Germline V gene data show CDR1 as SNHLY and CDR2 as FYNNEI. V shed 4 bases and J shed 8 bases, with 9 bases lying between them. In DNA, the CDR3 is TGTGCCAGCAGTGGCTCTTTACATGAGCAGTTCTTC. Its protein is CASSGSLHEQFF.

This clone showed up just a few times. The V call is TRBV19, the J call TRBJ2-7; tentative D call: TRBD1 (6 bases). The germline CDR1 and CDR2 sequences are LNHDA and SQIVND (reference sequence). The length of the CDR3 is 15 residues. Trimming took 5 bases from V and 6 from J, leaving 20 bases between them. The CDR3 sequence: CASSPRTEIRSEQYF. The DNA of the CDR3 is TGTGCCAGTAGTCCCCGGACAGAGATACGTAGCGAGCAGTACTTC.

This rearrangement joins TRBV7-2 to TRBJ1-1, with D perhaps TRBD1 (6 bases). The V end was cut by 2 bases, the J end by 1 base, with 11 bases between. Germline CDR1 and CDR2: SGHTA and FQGNSA. This CDR3 region has 15 residues. CDR3 in amino acids: CASSLKRTANTEAFF. The CDR3 DNA sequence: TGTGCCAGCAGCTTAAAAAGGACAGCGAACACTGAAGCTTTCTTT.

The V call is TRBV5-1, the J call TRBJ2-7; D call uncertain. This CDR3 contains 14 residues. V gave up 4 bases and J gave up 0 bases, with 11 bases separating them. CDR1 SGHRS and CDR2 YFSETQ come from the germline V gene. In nucleotides, the CDR3 is TGCGCCAGCAGCCGAGACGGGCCCTCCTACGAGCAGTACTTC. This codes for CASSRDGPSYEQYF.

The sample holds one count of this clone. The chain employs TRBV5-6 and TRBJ1-5; the D gene is possibly TRBD1 (5 bases). Germline lookup yields CDR1 SGHDT and CDR2 YYEEEE. This CDR3 region has 14 residues. Trimming removed 2 bases at V and 8 bases at J, with 14 bases between. The CDR3 protein is CASSFTRTREPQHF. The CDR3, as DNA: TGTGCCAGCAGCTTCACCCGGACCAGGGAGCCCCAGCATTTT.

A few counts support this clone. This chain joins TRBV14 and TRBJ1-2, with D uncertain. This CDR3 spans 17 amino acids. V lost 0 bases, J lost 1 base, and 15 bases lay in between. CDR1 is SGHDN and CDR2 is FVKESK in the germline V gene. CDR3 nucleotides: TGTGCCAGCAGCCAAGATATGTGGGGAAGCCTTAACTATGGCTACACCTTC. Its protein is CASSQDMWGSLNYGYTF.

This clone was detected only a few times. V is TRBV25-1 and J is TRBJ1-1; TRBD1 matches at 7 bases. In germline, CDR1 is MGHDK, CDR2 SYGVNS. V dropped 6 bases and J dropped 5; count of bases not matched to a gene: 9. The CDR3 covers 14 residues. The CDR3 nucleotides are TGTGCCAGCAGGGCCGACAGGGTAGGAACTGAAGCTTTCTTT. Translation gives CASRADRVGTEAFF.